One sample yielded the 30 T cell receptor beta chains listed below, sequenced in a study of shared clonotypes between healthy human individuals. Naive CD8 cells comprised CD45RO-negative, CCR7-positively selected cells, excluding terminally differentiated effector memory CD45RA+ cells. Repertoires were generated with immunoSEQ multiplex PCR, while TCRdb's copy carries only in-frame clones and drops some. Of about 2 million clones in the sample, 85% to 95% are singletons; the top ten hold around 1%. Specimen: naive CD8+ T cells sorted from blood. The receptor set was obtained from a man between 18 and 29 years old in good health.

V and J are TRBV7-6 and TRBJ2-2; D is unresolved. Germline V gives CDR1 SGHVS, CDR2 FNYEAQ. V was cut by 5 bases and J by 6 bases, with 16 bases left in between. The CDR3 extends over 15 amino acids. CDR3 coding DNA: TGTGCCAGCAGCGTCTGGAGCGATGGAGCCGGGGAGCTGTTTTTT. This sequence encodes CASSVWSDGAGELFF.

The V and J genes are TRBV11-2 and TRBJ2-1, with 8 nucleotides matching TRBD1. The germline V gene has CDR1 SGHAT and CDR2 FQNNGV. V was pared by 5 bases and J by 4 bases, with 7 bases of the junction left unmatched. The CDR3 runs to 15 residues. CDR3 residues: CASSAQTGEYNEQFF. For the CDR3, the DNA is TGTGCCAGCAGCGCCCAGACAGGGGAATACAATGAGCAGTTCTTC.

The CDR3 sequence: CASSFSLGGDGYTF. The CDR3 DNA sequence: TGTGCCAGCAGTTTCTCTTTGGGGGGAGATGGCTACACCTTC. The chain couples TRBV28 to TRBJ1-2; a weak D match, TRBD1 (5 bases). This CDR3 has 14 residues. The germline V and J ends were trimmed by 3 bases and 6 bases, with 14 bases remaining between them. Germline assignment: CDR1 MDHEN and CDR2 SYDVKM.

This chain uses TRBV5-6 with TRBJ1-2, with 7 positions matching TRBD1. Germline CDR1 and CDR2: SGHDT and YYEEEE. With V trimmed by 4 bases and J by 10 bases, 4 bases remained unmatched. The CDR3 covers 11 residues. CDR3 nucleotide sequence: TGTGCCAGCAGCCCCGGGACAGTCTACACCTTC. Its protein is CASSPGTVYTF.

The chain recombines TRBV30 with TRBJ2-7, with D tentatively TRBD1 (6 bases). Germline V lookup: CDR1 GTSNPN, CDR2 SVGIG (reference sequence). V was cut by 1 base and J by 7 bases, with 17 bases left in between. The length of the CDR3 is 14 residues. CDR3 protein: CAWSATRGPVEQYF. DNA for the CDR3: TGTGCCTGGAGTGCCACCAGGGGTCCGGTGGAGCAGTACTTC.

The sample holds a few counts of this clone. The chain carries TRBV19 and TRBJ2-7, with no clear D. CDR1 is LNHDA and CDR2 is SQIVND in the germline V gene (reference sequence). This CDR3 is 13 amino acids long. Trimming pared 5 bases from V and 3 bases from J, leaving 11 bases between. CDR3 sequence: CASSARPDYEQYF. In DNA form, the CDR3 reads TGTGCCAGTAGTGCTCGACCAGACTACGAGCAGTACTTC. Full variable domain (rest looked up from reference TRBV19 and TRBJ2-7): DGGITQSPKYLFRKEGQNVTLSCEQNLNHDAMYWYRQDPGQGLRLIYYSQIVNDFQKGDIAEGYSVSREKKESFPLTVTSAQKNPTAFYLCASSARPDYEQYFGPGTRLTVT.

V is TRBV5-6 and J is TRBJ1-1; D remains unclear. The CDR3 has 15 amino acids. Trimming cost V 2 bases and J 1 base, with 12 bases left between them. From germline, CDR1 is SGHDT and CDR2 YYEEEE. The CDR3 protein is CASSFAGSGNTEAFF. CDR3 coding DNA: TGTGCCAGCAGCTTTGCAGGCTCGGGGAACACTGAAGCTTTCTTT.

Details on this clone: Other nucleotide sequences from this sample produce the same CDR3. This sequence joins TRBV4-3 and TRBJ1-2; 9 nucleotides agree with TRBD1. With V trimmed by 6 bases and J by 3 bases, 5 bases remained unmatched. CDR1 and CDR2 from the germline V gene are LGHNA and YSLEER. This CDR3 is built from 14 residues. The CDR3 DNA sequence: TGCGCCAGCAGTCCGGACAGGGGTGACTATGGCTACACCTTC. This translates into CASSPDRGDYGYTF.

The chain employs TRBV19 and TRBJ2-7; 8 bases line up with TRBD2. CDR1 and CDR2 from the germline V gene are LNHDA and SQIVND (reference sequence). There are 15 residues in the CDR3. After removal of 8 bases from V and 3 bases from J, the junction contained 12 bases not matched to a gene. This CDR3 reads CASRRGGPSIYEQYF. The CDR3 region has the DNA TGTGCCAGTCGTCGGGGGGGTCCCTCAATCTACGAGCAGTACTTC.

This chain uses TRBV28 with TRBJ2-7, with 8 positions matching TRBD1. The junction had 3 bases not matched to a gene; V was cut back by 5 bases and J by 6 bases. Germline CDR1 and CDR2: MDHEN and SYDVKM. The CDR3 spans 12 residues. This chain's CDR3 is CASSQDRGEQYF. For the CDR3, the DNA is TGTGCCAGCAGTCAAGACAGGGGCGAGCAGTACTTC.

The chain combines TRBV2 with TRBJ1-5, with D possibly being TRBD1 (6 bases). CDR1 and CDR2 (germline): SNHLY, FYNNEI. The CDR3 contains 15 residues. V shed 6 bases and J shed 4 bases, with 16 bases lying between them. This chain's CDR3 is CASRWGAEGNQPQHF. CDR3 nucleotides: TGTGCCAGCAGGTGGGGGGCGGAGGGAAATCAGCCCCAGCATTTT.

This chain connects TRBV10-3 to TRBJ1-1; 7 bases match TRBD1. The CDR3 consists of 15 residues. From germline, CDR1 is ENHRY and CDR2 SYGVKD. J lost 1 base, V lost 3 bases, and 5 bases had no gene match. The CDR3 nucleotides read TGTGCCATCAGTGATGACAGGGAAGGGAACACTGAAGCTTTCTTT. Protein product: CAISDDREGNTEAFF.

The chain uses TRBV29-1 and TRBJ2-2; no reliable D call. This CDR3 has 13 residues. Germline loops: CDR1 SQVTM, CDR2 ANQGSEA. Deletions cut 5 bases from V and 3 bases from J, with 10 bases between. In DNA form, the CDR3 reads TGCAGCGTTCCGATACTCGACACCGGGGAGCTGTTTTTT. Translated, it gives CSVPILDTGELFF.

This clone was found once. The chain joins TRBV21-1 to TRBJ2-1. TRBV21-1 has pseudogene status. This CDR3 is built from 12 residues. For the CDR3, the DNA is TGTGCCAGCAGCGGACCTCCCAATGAGCAGTTCTTC. It encodes CASSGPPNEQFF.

The V gene is TRBV9, the J gene TRBJ1-1, with D maybe TRBD1 (5 bases). CDR3 length: 16 residues. Germline V gene lookup returns CDR1 SGDLS and CDR2 YYNGEE. V shed 0 bases and J shed 0 bases, with 12 bases lying between them. CDR3 coding DNA: TGTGCCAGCAGCGTAGAAGGGGAGGAGATGAACACTGAAGCTTTCTTT. It yields the protein CASSVEGEEMNTEAFF.

This chain connects TRBV9 to TRBJ2-7; TRBD2 agrees at 8 bases. Trimming removed 0 bases from V and 3 bases from J; junction bases left unmatched: 5. Germline CDR1 reads SGDLS; CDR2 reads YYNGEE. This CDR3 is built from 15 residues. The CDR3 region is CASSVDGLAGYEQYF. The CDR3 DNA is TGTGCCAGCAGCGTAGATGGCCTAGCGGGCTACGAGCAGTACTTC. Complete variable domain (other parts from reference TRBV9 and TRBJ2-7): DSGVTQTPKHLITATGQRVTLRCSPRSGDLSVYWYQQSLDQGLQFLIQYYNGEERAKGNILERFSAQQFPDLHSELNLSSLELGDSALYFCASSVDGLAGYEQYFGPGTRLTVT.

The rearrangement links TRBV4-3 to TRBJ2-7; D unclear. The V end lost 1 base, the J end lost 1 base, and 8 bases lay between the germline ends. Germline CDR1 reads LGHNA; CDR2 reads YSLEER. The length of the CDR3 is 14 residues. The DNA for the CDR3 is TGCGCCAGCAGCCAAGGGAACCCTTCCTACGAGCAGTACTTC. This encodes CASSQGNPSYEQYF.

The CDR3 nucleotides are TGTGCCAGCAGTTCGATGGGACCTTATCGCACAGATACGCAGTATTTT. This translates into CASSSMGPYRTDTQYF. The J gene is TRBJ2-3, the V gene TRBV6-5; D might be TRBD1 or TRBD2, each matching 5 bases. This CDR3 region has 16 residues. The V and J ends lost 4 bases and 1 base respectively, with 15 bases between them. Germline V gene lookup returns CDR1 MNHEY and CDR2 SVGAGI.

The chain couples TRBV7-3 to TRBJ1-1; D perhaps matches TRBD1 (5 bases). V gave up 5 bases and J gave up 0 bases, with 13 bases separating them. From germline, CDR1 is SGHTA and CDR2 FQGTGA. The CDR3 is made up of 15 amino acids. The CDR3 sequence: CASSTRQPMNTEAFF. CDR3 nucleotides: TGTGCCAGCAGCACAAGACAGCCCATGAACACTGAAGCTTTCTTT. The variable domain in full, with the rest retrieved from reference TRBV7-3 and TRBJ1-1, is GAGVSQTPSNKVTEKGKYVELRCDPISGHTALYWYRQSLGQGPEFLIYFQGTGAADDSGLPNDRFFAVRPEGSVSTLKIQRTERGDSAVYLCASSTRQPMNTEAFFGQGTRLTVV.

This clone was detected only once. The chain carries TRBV4-3 and TRBJ2-3; D is perhaps TRBD2 (5 bases). Germline CDR1 reads LGHNA; CDR2 reads YSLEER. Trimming stripped 3 bases from V and 1 base from J, with 14 bases between. CDR3 size: 16 residues. The CDR3: CASSHFPAEGTDTQYF. The CDR3 nucleotides are TGCGCCAGCAGCCATTTCCCAGCGGAAGGCACAGATACGCAGTATTTT.

This chain joins TRBV7-6 and TRBJ1-1; 8 bases match TRBD1. V lost 5 bases, J lost 1 base, and 3 bases stayed unmatched. The CDR3 runs to 14 residues. The germline V gene has CDR1 SGHVS and CDR2 FNYEAQ. CDR3 DNA sequence: TGTGCCAGCAGCACGGGACAGGAGAACACTGAAGCTTTCTTT. Residues: CASSTGQENTEAFF. Full variable domain (outside the CDR3, taken from reference TRBV7-6 and TRBJ1-1): GAGVSQSPRYKVTKRGQDVALRCDPISGHVSLYWYRQALGQGPEFLTYFNYEAQQDKSGLPNDRFSAERPEGSISTLTIQRTEQRDSAMYRCASSTGQENTEAFFGQGTRLTVV.

V and J are TRBV18 and TRBJ2-7; a possible D gene is TRBD1 (6 bases). The germline V gene has CDR1 KGHSH and CDR2 LQKENI. Trimming removed 6 bases at V and 5 bases at J, with 14 bases between. The CDR3 runs 13 residues. This CDR3 is CASSLGALDEQYF. The CDR3 DNA reads TGTGCCAGCTCTTTGGGGGCCCTTGACGAGCAGTACTTC.

This chain uses TRBV5-6 with TRBJ2-5; 7 bases are a match to TRBD2. Germline lookup yields CDR1 SGHDT and CDR2 YYEEEE. The CDR3 spans 13 residues. Germline trimming cut 4 bases from V and 4 bases from J; bases unmatched to any gene: 4. The CDR3 loop is CASSTTSRETQYF. DNA of the CDR3: TGTGCCAGCAGCACGACTAGCAGAGAGACCCAGTACTTC.

The chain links TRBV2 to TRBJ2-1, with 15 bases fitting TRBD2. From germline, CDR1 is SNHLY and CDR2 FYNNEI. This CDR3 has 14 amino acids. V shed 8 bases and J 7 bases; nucleotides not matched to a gene: 3. CDR3 loop: CASSGTSGRNEQFF. The CDR3 nucleotides are TGTGCCAGCTCGGGGACTAGCGGGAGGAATGAGCAGTTCTTC.

This clone appeared once. The V and J genes are TRBV11-2 and TRBJ2-3; D tentatively fits TRBD1 or TRBD2 (5 bases each). The CDR3 spans 16 residues. Germline V gene data show CDR1 as SGHAT and CDR2 as FQNNGV. Trimming removed 4 bases at V and 1 base at J, with 15 bases between. CDR3 loop: CASSYMGDWGTDTQYF. The CDR3 coding sequence is TGTGCCAGCAGCTATATGGGGGATTGGGGCACAGATACGCAGTATTTT.

Of note for this clone: Other DNA variants within this sample encode the same CDR3. This sequence joins TRBV7-8 and TRBJ1-1; D remains unclear. Germline values: CDR1 SGHVS, CDR2 FQNEAQ. This CDR3 is 13 amino acids long. Trimming stripped 0 bases from V and 2 bases from J, with 4 bases between. As DNA, the CDR3 is TGTGCCAGCAGCTTAGCGTTAAACACTGAAGCTTTCTTT. Translation: CASSLALNTEAFF.

This chain joins TRBV11-2 and TRBJ2-3, with 7 bases fitting TRBD1. This CDR3 comprises 15 residues. Germline V gene lookup returns CDR1 SGHAT and CDR2 FQNNGV. With V trimmed by 4 bases and J by 1 base, 5 bases remained unmatched. DNA of the CDR3: TGTGCCAGCAGCTCCCGGACAGGAGGCACAGATACGCAGTATTTT. Translated, it gives CASSSRTGGTDTQYF.

The chain links TRBV9 to TRBJ2-7; 9 positions agree with TRBD2. The trim removed 3 bases at V and 0 bases at J, leaving 4 bases unmatched. Germline-derived CDR1 and CDR2 are SGDLS and YYNGEE. The CDR3 runs 15 residues. Written as DNA, the CDR3 is TGTGCCAGCAGCGGTAGCGGGAGCCACTCCTACGAGCAGTACTTC. Its protein is CASSGSGSHSYEQYF.

The V call is TRBV5-6, the J call TRBJ2-7; the D gene is possibly TRBD2 (5 bases). The CDR3 is 15 residues long. The V gene lost 2 bases and the J gene lost 5 bases, with 17 bases spanning the gap. Germline CDR1 is SGHDT and CDR2 is YYEEEE. This CDR3 reads CASSFLTSPADEQYF. In DNA form, the CDR3 reads TGTGCCAGCAGCTTCCTCACTAGTCCTGCGGACGAGCAGTACTTC. The full variable domain, completed using reference TRBV5-6 and TRBJ2-7, is DAGVTQSPTHLIKTRGQQVTLRCSPKSGHDTVSWYQQALGQGPQFIFQYYEEEERQRGNFPDRFSGHQFPNYSSELNVNALLLGDSALYLCASSFLTSPADEQYFGPGTRLTVT.

The genes are TRBV27 and TRBJ1-5, with D perhaps TRBD1 (5 bases). V was pared by 5 bases and J by 0 bases, with 8 bases between. Per germline, CDR1 MNHEY and CDR2 SMNVEV (reference sequence). The CDR3 is made up of 14 amino acids. CDR3 protein: CASSMGLSNQPQHF. The CDR3 nucleotides are TGTGCCAGCAGTATGGGACTTAGCAATCAGCCCCAGCATTTT.